Many counts were recorded for the clone carrying this T cell receptor beta chain. What it binds is not known. The sample originates from a study of post-analysis software for immune sequencing data. Study-level points and caveats: Elevated frequency relative to controls characterized roughly 5 TRBV segments in patients, TRBV5-6, TRBV5-1 and TRBV20-1 among them.

With 7 bases removed from V and 8 bases from J, the gap between germline ends came to 18 bases. The CDR3 length is 13 residues. Germline V gene data show CDR1 as SQVTM and CDR2 as ANQGSEA. Incorporated into the TCR beta cDNA libraries were unique molecular identifiers, which served to reduce PCR and sequencing biases. TCRdb processed the PCR reads anew with MiXCR; each CDR3 protein has one entry. The sample contains 600,000 to 750,000 distinct CDR3 sequences, 55% to 60% of which appear only once. The clonotype comes from a girl aged 2 to 10 with multiple sclerosis. The J gene is TRBJ2-1, the V gene TRBV29-1, with D perhaps matching TRBD2 (6 bases). The sample taken for sequencing was blood. CDR3 residues: CSGGDRDIHEQFF. The CDR3 DNA follows: TGCAGCGGGGGGGACCGAGACATCCATGAGCAGTTCTTC.